This is a list of T cell receptor beta chains from one sample in a study of naive and memory T cell subsets. TCRdb independently ran MiXCR on the UMI-ligation and nested PCR reads; one entry per CDR3 protein. The sample shows about 140,000 distinct CDR3 sequences, approximately 21% of them seen only once. The sequenced sample consisted of naive CD8+ T cells from blood. All receptors derive from a human donor in good health. CDR3s leave out the opening cysteine and the closing phenylalanine or tryptophan. Fields, in order: D gene, V gene, J gene, CDR3 protein. A D gene is named only where the DNA matches it firmly.

D: TRBD1; V: TRBV28; J: TRBJ2-7; CDR3: ASSQTGDSYEQY
D: .; V: TRBV28; J: TRBJ1-1; CDR3: ASSSRWREAF
D: TRBD2; V: TRBV7-2; J: TRBJ2-3; CDR3: ASSLLAGGRTDTQY
D: TRBD1; V: TRBV27; J: TRBJ2-1; CDR3: ASSWGTGMYEQF
D: TRBD1; V: TRBV29-1; J: TRBJ2-7; CDR3: SVEGQGTYEQY
D: TRBD2; V: TRBV3-1; J: TRBJ2-5; CDR3: ASSQVATSEGIETQY
D: TRBD2; V: TRBV9; J: TRBJ2-2; CDR3: ASSEPGLGNTGELF
D: .; V: TRBV7-9; J: TRBJ2-1; CDR3: ASSRSGSYNEQF
D: .; V: TRBV9; J: TRBJ2-1; CDR3: ASSVGSNEQF
D: TRBD1; V: TRBV7-2; J: TRBJ2-1; CDR3: ASSSGRDRVFDEQF
D: TRBD2; V: TRBV19; J: TRBJ2-1; CDR3: TSSTGLAGYNEQF
D: TRBD1; V: TRBV28; J: TRBJ1-4; CDR3: ASSFDVTGYEKLF
D: .; V: TRBV28; J: TRBJ2-7; CDR3: ASSFTASYEQY
D: TRBD2; V: TRBV5-3; J: TRBJ2-1; CDR3: ARILPGRLARYNEQF
D: TRBD1; V: TRBV12-3/TRBV12-4; J: TRBJ2-7; CDR3: ASGGQGPYEQY
D: .; V: TRBV5-1; J: TRBJ2-2; CDR3: ASSWADNTGELF
D: TRBD1; V: TRBV6-5; J: TRBJ1-6; CDR3: ASSYSRDRGTYNSPLH
D: .; V: TRBV3-1; J: TRBJ1-2; CDR3: ASSQGVGYDYGYT
D: .; V: TRBV30; J: TRBJ1-1; CDR3: AWSKLVQGPNTEAF
D: .; V: TRBV27; J: TRBJ1-6; CDR3: ASSPVGGTSPLH